The TCR beta chain described here comes from a study of shared clonotypes between healthy human individuals. Study observations and caveats: Among donors, clonotype sharing was expected to be affected by sequencing depth.

The healthy adult donors were HIV-negative and reported no recent acute infections or vaccinations. Produced via immunoSEQ multiplex PCR; TCRdb's table is partial and in-frame only. The data hold some 450,000 clones, with about 74% observed a single time. V dropped 6 bases and J dropped 0; count of bases not matched to a gene: 8. Looked up from germline, CDR1 is SEHNR and CDR2 is FQNEAQ (reference sequence). This CDR3 spans 18 amino acids. This clone was detected ten times or more. Its specificity is unknown. J is TRBJ2-6 and V is TRBV7-9; 10 bases are a match to TRBD1. The specimen was PBMCs. The receptor's source is a woman aged 40 to 50 in good health. Some clones in this sample may be carry-over from other donors' samples. The CDR3 DNA sequence: TGTGCCAGCAGTTTTCCCGGGACAGGGGACTCTGGGGCCAACGTCCTGACTTTC. Translated: CASSFPGTGDSGANVLTF.